This TCR beta chain originates from a study of radiotherapy plus CTLA-4 blockade in lung cancer. J lost 6 bases, V lost 6 bases, and 13 bases had no gene match. Germline CDR1 is SGHAT and CDR2 is FQNNGV. The CDR3 is 15 amino acids. Profiling relied on immunoSEQ multiplex PCR, and the TCRdb table lists in-frame clones only, not all of them. The sample carries over 60,000 clones, roughly 86% recorded once. Study-wide findings and caveats: TCR clones of tumor origin grew in blood after radiotherapy plus ipilimumab. Dynamics of early blood T cell clones, together with interferon-beta, were reportedly the best predictors of response.

About this clone itself: Its antigen is undetermined.

The sequence was obtained from a human donor with non-small cell lung cancer who had stable disease on radiotherapy plus ipilimumab. The specimen was peripheral blood, collected from a patient treated with radiotherapy plus ipilimumab. The chain joins TRBV11-2 to TRBJ2-7, with 8 bases lining up with TRBD1. The CDR3 DNA reads TGTGCCAGCAGGCCGACAGGGGAGACTTGGAGCGAGCAGTACTTC. It specifies CASRPTGETWSEQYF.